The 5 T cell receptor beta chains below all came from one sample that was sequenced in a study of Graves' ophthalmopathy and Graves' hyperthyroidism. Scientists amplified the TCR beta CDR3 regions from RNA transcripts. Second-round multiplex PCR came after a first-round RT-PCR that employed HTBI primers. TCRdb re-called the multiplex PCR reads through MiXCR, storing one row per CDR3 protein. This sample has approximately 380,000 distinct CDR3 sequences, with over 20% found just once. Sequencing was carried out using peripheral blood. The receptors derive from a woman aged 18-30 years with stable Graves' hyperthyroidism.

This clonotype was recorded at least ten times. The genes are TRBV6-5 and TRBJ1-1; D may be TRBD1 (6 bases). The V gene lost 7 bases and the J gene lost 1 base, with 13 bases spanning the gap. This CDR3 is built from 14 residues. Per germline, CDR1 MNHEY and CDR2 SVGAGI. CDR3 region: CASTLGTSNTEAFF. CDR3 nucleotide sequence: TGTGCCAGCACCCTGGGGACATCGAACACTGAAGCTTTCTTT.

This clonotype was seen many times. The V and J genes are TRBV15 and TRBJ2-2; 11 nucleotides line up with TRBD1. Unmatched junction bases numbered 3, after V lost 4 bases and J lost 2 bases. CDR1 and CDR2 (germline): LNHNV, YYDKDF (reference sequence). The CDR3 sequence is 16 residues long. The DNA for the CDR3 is TGTGCCACCAGCACCTGGACAGGGGGCAACACCGGGGAGCTGTTTTTT. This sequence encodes CATSTWTGGNTGELFF.

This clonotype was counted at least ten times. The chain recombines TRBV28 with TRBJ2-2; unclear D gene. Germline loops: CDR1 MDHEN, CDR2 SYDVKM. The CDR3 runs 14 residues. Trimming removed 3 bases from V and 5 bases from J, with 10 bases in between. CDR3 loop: CASSFWARTGELFF. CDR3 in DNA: TGTGCCAGCAGTTTTTGGGCGAGGACCGGGGAGCTGTTTTTT.

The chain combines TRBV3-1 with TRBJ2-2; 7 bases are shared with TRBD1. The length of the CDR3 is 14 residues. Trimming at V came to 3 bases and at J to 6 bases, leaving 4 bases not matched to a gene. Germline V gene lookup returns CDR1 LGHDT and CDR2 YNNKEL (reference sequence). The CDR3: CASSQRQGAGELFF. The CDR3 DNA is TGTGCCAGCAGCCAGCGGCAGGGGGCCGGGGAGCTGTTTTTT.

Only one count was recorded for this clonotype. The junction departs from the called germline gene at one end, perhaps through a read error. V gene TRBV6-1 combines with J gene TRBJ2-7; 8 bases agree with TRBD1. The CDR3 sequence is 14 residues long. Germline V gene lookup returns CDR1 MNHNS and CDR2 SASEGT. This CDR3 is CAISGDRNHYEQYF. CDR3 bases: TGTGCCATCAGTGGGGACAGGAATCACTACGAGCAGTACTTC.